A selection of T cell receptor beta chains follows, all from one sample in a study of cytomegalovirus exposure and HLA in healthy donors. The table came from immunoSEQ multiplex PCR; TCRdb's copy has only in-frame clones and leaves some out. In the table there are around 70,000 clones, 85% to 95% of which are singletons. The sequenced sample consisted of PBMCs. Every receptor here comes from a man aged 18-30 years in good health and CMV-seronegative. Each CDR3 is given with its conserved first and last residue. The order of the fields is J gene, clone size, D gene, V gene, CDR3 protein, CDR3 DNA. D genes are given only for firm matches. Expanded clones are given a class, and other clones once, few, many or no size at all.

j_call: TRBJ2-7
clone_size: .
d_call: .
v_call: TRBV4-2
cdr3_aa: CASSQEGAGASYEQYF
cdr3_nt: TGTGCCAGCAGCCAAGAGGGGGCGGGGGCCTCCTACGAGCAGTACTTC

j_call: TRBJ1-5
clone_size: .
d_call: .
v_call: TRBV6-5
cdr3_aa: CASSYSPGGGQPQHF
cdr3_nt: TGTGCCAGCAGTTACTCCCCGGGGGGCGGTCAGCCCCAGCATTTT

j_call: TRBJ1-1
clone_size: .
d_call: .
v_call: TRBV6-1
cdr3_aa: CASSFATEMNTEAFF
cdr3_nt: TGTGCCAGCAGTTTTGCGACAGAAATGAACACTGAAGCTTTCTTT

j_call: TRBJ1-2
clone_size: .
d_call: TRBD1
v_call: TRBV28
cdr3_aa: CASRFSDYRGPIGGYTF
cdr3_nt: TGTGCCAGCAGGTTTAGCGACTACAGGGGCCCCATCGGGGGCTACACCTTC

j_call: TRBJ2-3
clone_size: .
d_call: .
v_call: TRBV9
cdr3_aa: CASSVATVDTQYF
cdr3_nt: TGTGCCAGCAGCGTAGCTACAGTTGATACGCAGTATTTT

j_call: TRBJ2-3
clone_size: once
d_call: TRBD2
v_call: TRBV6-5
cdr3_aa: CASSRGGSTDTQYF
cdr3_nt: TGTGCCAGCAGCCGGGGGGGGTCCACAGATACGCAGTATTTT

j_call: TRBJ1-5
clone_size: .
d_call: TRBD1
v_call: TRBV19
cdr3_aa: CASSAGGLNQPQHF
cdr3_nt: TGTGCCAGTAGCGCAGGGGGGCTCAATCAGCCCCAGCATTTT

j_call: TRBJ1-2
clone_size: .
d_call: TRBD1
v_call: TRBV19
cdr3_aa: CATQQGTVGNYGYTF
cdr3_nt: TGTGCCACCCAACAGGGGACGGTGGGTAACTATGGCTACACCTTC

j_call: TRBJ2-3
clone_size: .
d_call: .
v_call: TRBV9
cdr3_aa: CASGAQGSTDTQYF
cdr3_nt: TGTGCCAGCGGAGCACAGGGAAGCACAGATACGCAGTATTTT

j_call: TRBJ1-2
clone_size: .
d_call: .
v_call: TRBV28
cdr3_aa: CASSFPTAAVYGYTF
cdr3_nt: TGTGCCAGCAGTTTTCCGACGGCAGCGGTCTATGGCTACACCTTC

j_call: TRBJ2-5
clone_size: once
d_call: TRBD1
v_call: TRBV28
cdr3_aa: CASRGTAQETQYF
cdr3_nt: TGTGCCAGCAGGGGGACAGCTCAAGAGACCCAGTACTTC